A selection of T cell receptor beta chains follows, all from one sample in a study of T-cell memory formation after mild COVID-19. TCRdb ran MiXCR on the 5' RACE reads and lists one entry per CDR3 protein. The sample yields roughly 240,000 distinct CDR3 sequences, about a sixth seen once. The specimen sequenced was PBMCs or a T cell subset sorted from them (not recorded which). The receptors come from a man between 18 and 29 years old who had mild COVID-19 (a few samples of this study predate the infection). Cell type and time point are not known. CDR3s include the opening cysteine and the closing phenylalanine or tryptophan.

CDR3 protein	V gene
CASSYYRSGTGGNSPLHF	TRBV5-1
CASSLAPSAGPSYEQYF	TRBV5-1
CASSLLASNQPQHF	TRBV7-2
CASSWSGQGAETQYF	TRBV27
CASSATQGLYNEQFF	TRBV7-2
CASRSNEQFF	TRBV6-6
CASSLVFRESGKTQYF	TRBV7-6
CASRQGETEAFF	TRBV25-1
CASSLLAGGPYEQFF	TRBV12-3/TRBV12-4
CASSLTGTVGTEAFF	TRBV7-3
CASFYHTEAFF	TRBV2
CASSVEAGRAGSPLHF	TRBV9
CASSLATGTDTQYF	TRBV5-1
CSARRSSNQPQHF	TRBV20-1
CASSFLPGGSYEQYF	TRBV12-3/TRBV12-4
CPSLGLVSYNSPLHF	TRBV13
CASFSDGKNIQYF	TRBV11-2
CASSYSVHHQPQHF	TRBV6-2/TRBV6-3
CASGPGHGTNEQFF	TRBV6-6
CSVEGGSSGNTIYF	TRBV29-1
CASSPFMNTEAFF	TRBV6-5
CASRLQGDQPQHF	TRBV12-3/TRBV12-4
CASSPGKYGYTF	TRBV19
CASSQESPIETQYF	TRBV4-1
CASSVDRESEAFF	TRBV9
CASSLDGGYTGELFF	TRBV11-3
CASSTFPPIGPQHF	TRBV12-3/TRBV12-4
CASSLSQAGGGYTF	TRBV5-1
CASSPRGVGQGGKTQYF	TRBV7-8
CASSRTTARIGKNIQYF	TRBV4-2
CASSDWTSGGRREQFF	TRBV6-2/TRBV6-3
CASSYQTSGGYDEQFF	TRBV7-8
CASLAGYGYTF	TRBV6-2/TRBV6-3
CASSQDHIGGLEETQYF	TRBV4-3
CASSPGRGFEQFF	TRBV2
CASSQVYSGGTSYQETQYF	TRBV4-2
CASSYSSASPTDTQYF	TRBV6-2/TRBV6-3
CASSEEATDTQYF	TRBV2
CATSRGVMGLQETQYF	TRBV15
CASSVLSSTDTQYF	TRBV5-1
CASSPLAGGRFDEQFF	TRBV4-3
CASSDPGTGGYNEQFF	TRBV25-1
CASSLGLDQTQYF	TRBV7-2
CASSLAPGYEQYF	TRBV7-6
CASSEVRGRETQYF	TRBV25-1
CASSLTWEDEQFF	TRBV7-3